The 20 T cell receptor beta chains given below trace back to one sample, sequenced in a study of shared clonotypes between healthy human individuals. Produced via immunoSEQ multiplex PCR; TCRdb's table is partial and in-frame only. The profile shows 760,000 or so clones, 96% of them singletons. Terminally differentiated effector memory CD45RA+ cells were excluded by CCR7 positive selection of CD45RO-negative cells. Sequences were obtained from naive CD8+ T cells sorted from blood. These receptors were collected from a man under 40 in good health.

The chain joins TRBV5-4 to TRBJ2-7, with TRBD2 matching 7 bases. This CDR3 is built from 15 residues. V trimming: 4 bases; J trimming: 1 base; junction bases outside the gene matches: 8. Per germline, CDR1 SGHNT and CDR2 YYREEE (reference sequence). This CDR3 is CASSGSGSDSYEQYF. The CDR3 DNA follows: TGTGCCAGCAGCGGTAGCGGGTCAGATTCCTACGAGCAGTACTTC.

CDR3 in DNA: TGTGCCAGCAGCTTCAGTGAGCACAGGAGCACCTCGGTTAACAATGAGCAGTTCTTC. As protein: CASSFSEHRSTSVNNEQFF. This chain links TRBV11-2 with TRBJ2-1, with D possibly TRBD1 on 5 matching bases. CDR1 is SGHAT and CDR2 is FQNNGV in the germline V gene. The length of the CDR3 is 19 residues. V was shortened by 3 bases and J by 5 bases, with 26 bases between the two germline ends.

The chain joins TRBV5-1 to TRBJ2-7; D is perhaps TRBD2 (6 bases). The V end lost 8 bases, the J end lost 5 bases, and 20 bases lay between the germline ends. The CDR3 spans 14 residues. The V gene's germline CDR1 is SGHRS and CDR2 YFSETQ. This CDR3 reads CASGARGPLDEQYF. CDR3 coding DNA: TGCGCCAGTGGAGCGCGGGGTCCCCTCGACGAGCAGTACTTC.

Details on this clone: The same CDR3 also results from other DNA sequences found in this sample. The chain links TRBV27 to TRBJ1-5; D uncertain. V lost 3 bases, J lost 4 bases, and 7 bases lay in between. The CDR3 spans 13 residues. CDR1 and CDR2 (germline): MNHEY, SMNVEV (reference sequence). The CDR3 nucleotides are TGTGCCAGCAGTTTTGGCGGAAATCAGCCCCAGCATTTT. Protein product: CASSFGGNQPQHF.

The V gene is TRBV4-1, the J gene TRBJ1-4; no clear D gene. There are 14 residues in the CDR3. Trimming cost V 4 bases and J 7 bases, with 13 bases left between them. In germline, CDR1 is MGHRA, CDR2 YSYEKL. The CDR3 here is CASSPLVDSEKLFF. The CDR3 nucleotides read TGCGCCAGCAGCCCATTGGTCGATTCTGAAAAACTGTTTTTT.

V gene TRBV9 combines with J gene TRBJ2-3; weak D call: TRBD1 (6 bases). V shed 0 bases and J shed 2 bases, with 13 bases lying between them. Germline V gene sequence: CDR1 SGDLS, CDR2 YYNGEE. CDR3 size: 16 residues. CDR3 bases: TGTGCCAGCAGCGTAGGACAGGTGCAGACCACAGATACGCAGTATTTT. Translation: CASSVGQVQTTDTQYF.

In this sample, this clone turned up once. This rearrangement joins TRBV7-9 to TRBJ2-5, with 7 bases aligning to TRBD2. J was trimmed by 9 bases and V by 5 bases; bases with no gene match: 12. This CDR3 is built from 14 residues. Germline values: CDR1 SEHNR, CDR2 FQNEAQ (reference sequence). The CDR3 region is CASSPQGREVPQYF. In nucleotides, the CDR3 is TGTGCCAGCAGCCCTCAAGGGAGGGAAGTGCCCCAGTACTTC. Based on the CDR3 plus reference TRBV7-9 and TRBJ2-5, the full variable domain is DTGVSQNPRHKITKRGQNVTFRCDPISEHNRLYWYRQTLGQGPEFLTYFQNEAQLEKSRLLSDRFSAERPKGSFSTLEIQRTEQGDSAMYLCASSPQGREVPQYFGPGTRLLVL.

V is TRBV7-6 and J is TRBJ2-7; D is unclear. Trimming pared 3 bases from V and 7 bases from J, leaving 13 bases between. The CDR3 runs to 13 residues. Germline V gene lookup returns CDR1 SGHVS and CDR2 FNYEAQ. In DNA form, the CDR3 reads TGTGCCAGCAGCTTTGGACGGGCCCAGGAGCAGTACTTC. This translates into CASSFGRAQEQYF.

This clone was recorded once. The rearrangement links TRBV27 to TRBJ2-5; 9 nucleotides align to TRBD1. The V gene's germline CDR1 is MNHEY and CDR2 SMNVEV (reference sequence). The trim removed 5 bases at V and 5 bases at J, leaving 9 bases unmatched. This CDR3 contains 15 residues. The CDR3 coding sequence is TGTGCCAGCAGTGGCTCGACAGGGGGATGGGAGACCCAGTACTTC. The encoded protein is CASSGSTGGWETQYF.

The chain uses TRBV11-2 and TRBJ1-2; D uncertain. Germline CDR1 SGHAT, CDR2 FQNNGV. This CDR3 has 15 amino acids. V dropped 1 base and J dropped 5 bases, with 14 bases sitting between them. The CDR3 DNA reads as TGTGCCAGCAGCTTAGCGGGCCATGACACGTATGGCTACACCTTC. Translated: CASSLAGHDTYGYTF.

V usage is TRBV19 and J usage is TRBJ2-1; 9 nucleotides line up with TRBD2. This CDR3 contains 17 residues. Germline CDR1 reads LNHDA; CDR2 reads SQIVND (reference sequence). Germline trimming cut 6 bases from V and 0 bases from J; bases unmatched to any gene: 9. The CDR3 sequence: CASSPTSGRDSYNEQFF. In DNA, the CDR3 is TGTGCCAGTAGCCCGACTAGCGGCCGAGACTCCTACAATGAGCAGTTCTTC.

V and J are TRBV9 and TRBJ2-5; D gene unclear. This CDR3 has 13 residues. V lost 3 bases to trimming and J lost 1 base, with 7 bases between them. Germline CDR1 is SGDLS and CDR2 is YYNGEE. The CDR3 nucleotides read TGTGCCAGCAGCGGGACCAGCCAAGAGACCCAGTACTTC. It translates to CASSGTSQETQYF.

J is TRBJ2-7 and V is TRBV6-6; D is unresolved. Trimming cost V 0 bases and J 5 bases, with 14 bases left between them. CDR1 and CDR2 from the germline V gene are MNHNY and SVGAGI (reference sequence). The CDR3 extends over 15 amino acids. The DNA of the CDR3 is TGTGCCAGCAGTTACTCAACGGACCTCGACCACGAGCAGTACTTC. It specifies CASSYSTDLDHEQYF.

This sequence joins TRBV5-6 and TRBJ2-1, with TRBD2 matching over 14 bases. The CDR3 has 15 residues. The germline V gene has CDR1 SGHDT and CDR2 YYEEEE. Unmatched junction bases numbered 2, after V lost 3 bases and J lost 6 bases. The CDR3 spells CASSSGLAGGNEQFF. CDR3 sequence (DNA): TGTGCCAGCAGCTCCGGACTAGCGGGAGGCAATGAGCAGTTCTTC. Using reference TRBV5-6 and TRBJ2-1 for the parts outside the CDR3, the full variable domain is DAGVTQSPTHLIKTRGQQVTLRCSPKSGHDTVSWYQQALGQGPQFIFQYYEEEERQRGNFPDRFSGHQFPNYSSELNVNALLLGDSALYLCASSSGLAGGNEQFFGPGTRLTVL.

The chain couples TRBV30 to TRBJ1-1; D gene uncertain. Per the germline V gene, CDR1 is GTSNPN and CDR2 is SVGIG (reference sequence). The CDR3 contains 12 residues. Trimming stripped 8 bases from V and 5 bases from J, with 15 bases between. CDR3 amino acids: CALDTLRTEAFF. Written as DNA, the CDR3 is TGTGCCCTAGACACCCTCCGGACTGAAGCTTTCTTT.

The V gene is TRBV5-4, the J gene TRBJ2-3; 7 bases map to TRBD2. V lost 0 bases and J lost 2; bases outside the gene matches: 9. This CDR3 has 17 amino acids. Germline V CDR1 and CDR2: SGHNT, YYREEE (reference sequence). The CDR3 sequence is CASSLDDLAEITDTQYF. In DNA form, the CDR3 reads TGTGCCAGCAGCTTGGACGATCTAGCGGAGATCACAGATACGCAGTATTTT.

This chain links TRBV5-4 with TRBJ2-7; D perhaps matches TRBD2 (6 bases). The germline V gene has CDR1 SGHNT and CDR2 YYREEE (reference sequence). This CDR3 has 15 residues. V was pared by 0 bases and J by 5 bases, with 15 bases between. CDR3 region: CASSLVGPPGDEQYF. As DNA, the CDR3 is TGTGCCAGCAGCTTGGTTGGACCCCCGGGGGACGAGCAGTACTTC.

Here the CDR3 reads CASSYSLIQETQYF. The CDR3 DNA follows: TGTGCCAGCAGTTACTCTTTGATACAAGAGACCCAGTACTTC. This chain uses TRBV6-5 with TRBJ2-5; unclear D gene. The CDR3 loop spans 14 amino acids. V was pared by 0 bases and J by 2 bases, with 7 bases between. Per the germline V gene, CDR1 is MNHEY and CDR2 is SVGAGI.

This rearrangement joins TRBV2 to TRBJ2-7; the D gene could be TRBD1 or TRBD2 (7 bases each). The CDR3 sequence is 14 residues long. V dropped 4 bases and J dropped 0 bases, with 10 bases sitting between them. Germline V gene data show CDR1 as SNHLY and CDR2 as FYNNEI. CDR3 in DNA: TGTGCCAGCAGTGGGGAGGGGGCCTCCTACGAGCAGTACTTC. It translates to CASSGEGASYEQYF.

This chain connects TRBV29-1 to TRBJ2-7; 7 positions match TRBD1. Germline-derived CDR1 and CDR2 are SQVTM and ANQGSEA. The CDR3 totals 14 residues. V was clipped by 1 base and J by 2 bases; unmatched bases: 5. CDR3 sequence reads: CSVEAWDRAYEQYF. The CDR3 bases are TGCAGCGTTGAAGCCTGGGACAGAGCCTACGAGCAGTACTTC.